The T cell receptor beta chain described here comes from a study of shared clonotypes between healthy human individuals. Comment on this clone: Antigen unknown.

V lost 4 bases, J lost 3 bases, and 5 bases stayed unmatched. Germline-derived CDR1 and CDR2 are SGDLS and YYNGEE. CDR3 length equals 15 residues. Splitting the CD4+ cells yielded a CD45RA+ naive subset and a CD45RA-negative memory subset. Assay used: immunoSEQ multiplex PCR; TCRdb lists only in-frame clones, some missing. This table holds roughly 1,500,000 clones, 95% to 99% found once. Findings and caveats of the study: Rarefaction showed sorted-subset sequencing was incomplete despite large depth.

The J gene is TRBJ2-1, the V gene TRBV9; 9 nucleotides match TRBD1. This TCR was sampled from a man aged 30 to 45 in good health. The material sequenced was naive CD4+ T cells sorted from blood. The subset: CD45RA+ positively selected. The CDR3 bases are TGTGCCAGCAGCATACAGACAGGGGGCTACAATGAGCAGTTCTTC. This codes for CASSIQTGGYNEQFF.